The entry that follows covers one T cell receptor (beta chain) sequence. The CDR3 spans 14 residues. V lost 0 bases and J 6 bases, leaving 11 bases between the germline ends. Per the germline V gene, CDR1 is SGDLS and CDR2 is YYNGEE. The source of the sample is a study of blood T cell repertoires in COVID-19. Sequencing was performed with immunoSEQ multiplex PCR; in TCRdb, only in-frame clones are kept and a portion is missing. The sample has some 240,000 clones, about 93% seen once. The clonotype was recovered from a man between 60 and 75 years old with COVID-19, enrolled during active disease. The material sequenced was peripheral blood. The rearrangement links TRBV9 to TRBJ2-3; TRBD2 is a possible D gene (6 bases). In DNA form, the CDR3 reads TGTGCCAGCAGCGTAGGCCTAGGAGGGGATACGCAGTATTTT. It encodes CASSVGLGGDTQYF.